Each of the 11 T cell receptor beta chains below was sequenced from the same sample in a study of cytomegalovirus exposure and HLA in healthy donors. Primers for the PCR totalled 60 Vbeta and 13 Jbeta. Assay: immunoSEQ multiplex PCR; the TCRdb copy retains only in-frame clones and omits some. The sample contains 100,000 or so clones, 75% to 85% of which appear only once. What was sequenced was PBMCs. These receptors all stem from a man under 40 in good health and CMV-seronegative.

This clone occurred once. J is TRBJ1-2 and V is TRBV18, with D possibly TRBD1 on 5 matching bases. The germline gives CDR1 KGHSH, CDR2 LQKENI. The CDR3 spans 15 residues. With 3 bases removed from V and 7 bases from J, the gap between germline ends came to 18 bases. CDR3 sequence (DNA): TGTGCCAGCTCACCGAGTCGCAGTCAAACAGGTGGCTACACCTTC. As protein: CASSPSRSQTGGYTF. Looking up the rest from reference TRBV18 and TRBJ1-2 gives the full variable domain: NAGVMQNPRHLVRRRGQEARLRCSPMKGHSHVYWYRQLPEEGLKFMVYLQKENIIDESGMPKERFSAEFPKEGPSILRIQQVVRGDSAAYFCASSPSRSQTGGYTFGSGTRLTVV.

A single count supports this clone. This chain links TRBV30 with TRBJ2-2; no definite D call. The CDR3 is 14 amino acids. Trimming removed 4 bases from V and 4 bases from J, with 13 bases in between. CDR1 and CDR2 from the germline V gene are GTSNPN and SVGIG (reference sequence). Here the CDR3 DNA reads TGTGCCTGGATAACCAAACAGACCACCGGGGAGCTGTTTTTT. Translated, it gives CAWITKQTTGELFF.

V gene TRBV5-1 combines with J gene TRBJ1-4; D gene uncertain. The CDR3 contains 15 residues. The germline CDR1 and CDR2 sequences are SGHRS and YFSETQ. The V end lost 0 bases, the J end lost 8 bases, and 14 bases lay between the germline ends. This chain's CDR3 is CASSLGQIVLEKLFF. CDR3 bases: TGCGCCAGCAGCTTGGGGCAGATCGTGTTAGAAAAACTGTTTTTT. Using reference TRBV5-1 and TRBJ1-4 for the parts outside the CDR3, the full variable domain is KAGVTQTPRYLIKTRGQQVTLSCSPISGHRSVSWYQQTPGQGLQFLFEYFSETQRNKGNFPGRFSGRQFSNSRSEMNVSTLELGDSALYLCASSLGQIVLEKLFFGSGTQLSVL.

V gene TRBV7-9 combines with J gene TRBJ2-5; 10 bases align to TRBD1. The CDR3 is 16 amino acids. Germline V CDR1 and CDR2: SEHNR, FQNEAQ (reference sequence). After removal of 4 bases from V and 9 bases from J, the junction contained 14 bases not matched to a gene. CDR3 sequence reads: CASSSLTGGATLAQYF. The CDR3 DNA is TGTGCCAGCAGCTCGCTGACAGGGGGCGCAACCCTCGCCCAGTACTTC.

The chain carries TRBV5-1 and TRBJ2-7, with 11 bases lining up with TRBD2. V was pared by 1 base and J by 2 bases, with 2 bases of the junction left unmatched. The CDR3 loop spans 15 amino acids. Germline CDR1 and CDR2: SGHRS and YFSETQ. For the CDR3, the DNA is TGCGCCAGCAGCTTGACTAGCGGGAGTACCTACGAGCAGTACTTC. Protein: CASSLTSGSTYEQYF.

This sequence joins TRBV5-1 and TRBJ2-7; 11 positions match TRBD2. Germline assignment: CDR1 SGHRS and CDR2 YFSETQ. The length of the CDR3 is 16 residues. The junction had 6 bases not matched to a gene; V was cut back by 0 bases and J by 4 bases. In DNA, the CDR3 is TGCGCCAGCAGCTTGGGTAGCGGGAGGGCCGGGTACGAGCAGTACTTC. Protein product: CASSLGSGRAGYEQYF.

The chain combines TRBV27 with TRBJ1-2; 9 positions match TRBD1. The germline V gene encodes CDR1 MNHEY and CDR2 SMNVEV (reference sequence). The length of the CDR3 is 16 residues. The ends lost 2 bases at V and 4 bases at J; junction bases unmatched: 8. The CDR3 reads CASSLGQGSRSYGYTF. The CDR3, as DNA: TGTGCCAGCAGTTTAGGACAGGGGAGTCGAAGCTATGGCTACACCTTC.

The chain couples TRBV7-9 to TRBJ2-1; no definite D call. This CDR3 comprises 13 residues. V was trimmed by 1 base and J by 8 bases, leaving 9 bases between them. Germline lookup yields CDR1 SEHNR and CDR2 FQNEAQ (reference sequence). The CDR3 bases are TGTGCCAGCAGCTTAGATTTGGGCGATGAGCAGTTCTTC. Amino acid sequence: CASSLDLGDEQFF.

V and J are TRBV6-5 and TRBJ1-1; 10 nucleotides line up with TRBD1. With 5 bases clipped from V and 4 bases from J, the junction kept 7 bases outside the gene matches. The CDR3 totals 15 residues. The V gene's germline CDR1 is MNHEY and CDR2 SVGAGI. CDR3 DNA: TGTGCCAGCAGTGGGTGGGGACAGGGGTTCACTGAAGCTTTCTTT. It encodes CASSGWGQGFTEAFF.

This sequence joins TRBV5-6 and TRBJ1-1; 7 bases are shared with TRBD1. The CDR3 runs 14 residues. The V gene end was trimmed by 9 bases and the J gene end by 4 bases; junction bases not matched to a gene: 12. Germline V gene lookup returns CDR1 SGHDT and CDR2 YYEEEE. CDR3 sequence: CATKTGTGSTEAFF. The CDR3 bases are TGTGCCACCAAGACAGGGACGGGAAGCACTGAAGCTTTCTTT.

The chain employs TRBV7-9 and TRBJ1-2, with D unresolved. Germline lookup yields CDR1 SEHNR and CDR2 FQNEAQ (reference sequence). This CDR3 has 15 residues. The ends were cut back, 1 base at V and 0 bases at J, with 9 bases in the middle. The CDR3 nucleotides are TGTGCCAGCAGCTTAGACGGGATATCTAACTATGGCTACACCTTC. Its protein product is CASSLDGISNYGYTF.